This T cell receptor (beta chain) was identified in a study of T cell responses to AZD1222 COVID-19 vaccine. Whole-study context: Second-dose timings of about 4 or about 12 weeks were pooled. Findings of the study overall: With dominance at 160-218 and 743-854, vaccine-associated CD4 TCRs spanned spike. Spike-specific TCR breadth and depth went up after people got two AZD1222 doses. As reported, nearly half of all spike-specific TCRs target variant regions that are unmutated.

On this clone: Its antigen is still unknown.

TCRdb's table, derived via immunoSEQ multiplex PCR, lists solely in-frame clones and lacks some. The sample has approximately 150,000 clones, about 93% seen once. The CDR3 has 12 residues. Germline lookup yields CDR1 SNHLY and CDR2 FYNNEI. V was cut by 9 bases and J by 5 bases, with 13 bases left in between. V is TRBV2 and J is TRBJ2-5; tentatively, D is TRBD1 or TRBD2 (7 bases each). This receptor was obtained from an adult in good health. The source was peripheral blood, collected on day 0 of AZD1222 vaccination. The CDR3 region is CASSGGGETQYF. For the CDR3, the DNA is TGTGCCAGTTCAGGGGGGGGTGAGACCCAGTACTTC. Using reference TRBV2 and TRBJ2-5 for the parts outside the CDR3, the full variable domain is EPEVTQTPSHQVTQMGQEVILRCVPISNHLYFYWYRQILGQKVEFLVSFYNNEISEKSEIFDDQFSVERPDGSNFTLKIRSTKLEDSAMYFCASSGGGETQYFGPGTRLLVL.